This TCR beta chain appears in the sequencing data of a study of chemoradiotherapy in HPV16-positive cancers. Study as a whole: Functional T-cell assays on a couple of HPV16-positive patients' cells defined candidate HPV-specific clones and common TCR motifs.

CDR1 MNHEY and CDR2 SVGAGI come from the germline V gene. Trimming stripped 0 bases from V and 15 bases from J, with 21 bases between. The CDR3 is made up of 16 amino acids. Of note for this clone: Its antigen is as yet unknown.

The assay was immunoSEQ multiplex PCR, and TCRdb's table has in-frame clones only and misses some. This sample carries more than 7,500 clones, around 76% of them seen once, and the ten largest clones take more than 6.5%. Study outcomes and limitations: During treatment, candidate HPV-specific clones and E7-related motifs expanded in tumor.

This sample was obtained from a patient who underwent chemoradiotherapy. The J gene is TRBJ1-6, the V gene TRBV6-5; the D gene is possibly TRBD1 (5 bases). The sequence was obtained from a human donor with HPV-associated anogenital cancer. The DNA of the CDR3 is TGTGCCAGCAGTTACTCGATGGGGCAGGTGCCCCTCCTCCTCCACTTT. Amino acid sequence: CASSYSMGQVPLLLHF.